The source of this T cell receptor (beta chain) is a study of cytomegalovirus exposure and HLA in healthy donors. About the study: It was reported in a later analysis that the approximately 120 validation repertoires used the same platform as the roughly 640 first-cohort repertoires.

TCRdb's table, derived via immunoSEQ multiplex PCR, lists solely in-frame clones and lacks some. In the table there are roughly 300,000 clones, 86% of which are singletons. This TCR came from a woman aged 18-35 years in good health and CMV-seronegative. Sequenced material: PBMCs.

CDR3 protein: CASSTLASHEQFF. The DNA for the CDR3 is TGTGCCAGCAGCACCTTAGCATCTCATGAGCAGTTCTTC. V is TRBV9 and J is TRBJ2-1; D gene unclear. CDR1 SGDLS and CDR2 YYNGEE come from the germline V gene. The CDR3 has 13 residues. V shed 4 bases and J shed 8 bases, with 13 bases lying between them.